This TCR beta chain was retrieved from a study of cytomegalovirus exposure and HLA in healthy donors. The PCR contained 60 Vbeta and 13 Jbeta primers. Clones were sequenced by immunoSEQ multiplex PCR, and TCRdb holds only the in-frame ones, with some missing. The sample has about 98,000 clones; about 74% are singletons. Germline V CDR1 and CDR2: KGHSH, LQKENI. The CDR3 spans 16 residues. Trimming took 4 bases from V and 6 from J, leaving 19 bases between them. The V call is TRBV18, the J call TRBJ2-1, with D tentatively TRBD1 (8 bases). The sample was PBMCs. This clonotype was obtained from a male donor in good health and CMV-seronegative. CDR3 sequence reads: CASSRQSTGGGNEQFF. CDR3 bases: TGTGCCAGCTCACGCCAGTCCACAGGGGGGGGCAATGAGCAGTTCTTC.